This T cell receptor beta chain was profiled in a study of control samples from healthy donors and cancer patients. Losses at the gene ends were 1 base for V and 7 bases for J; bases not matched to a gene: 5. CDR3 size: 15 residues. Germline assignment: CDR1 SGHRS and CDR2 YFSETQ. Repertoires were generated with immunoSEQ multiplex PCR, while TCRdb's copy carries only in-frame clones and drops some. The data hold about 63,000 clones, with 85% observed a single time. Sequenced sample: blood. The V gene is TRBV5-1, the J gene TRBJ2-5; TRBD2 matches 12 bases. This TCR came from a man in his forties or fifties in good health. The CDR3 bases are TGCGCCAGCAGCTTGTACCCTAGCGGGAGGGGGACCCAGTACTTC. It is translated as CASSLYPSGRGTQYF.